This T cell receptor (beta chain) was observed in a study of vaccination and CD4 T cells after COVID-19. Study-level background: Convalescent donors totaled six males and four females, including two who were Hispanic. Either a CEFX pool, an HIV-1 Nef pool, or no peptide was added to control cultures. Whole-study results and caveats: Analysis covered relatively few convalescent patients and lacked any early post-infection timepoints.

On this clonotype itself: Its antigen is not known.

J lost 5 bases, V lost 4 bases, and 17 bases had no gene match. CDR1 LNHDA and CDR2 SQIVND come from the germline V gene (reference sequence). The CDR3 is 17 residues long. An Oncomine TCR Beta short-read assay was used to sequence the DNA from cultured CD4+ T cells. TCRdb recomputed calls from the PCR reads with MiXCR, one row per CDR3 protein. Seen here are approximately 21,000 distinct CDR3 sequences, less than 55% observed once, and the top ten hold 16%. As to treatment: approximately nine-day PBMC culture with coronavirus spike peptide pools or control peptides (ViraFEST assay). The receptor's source is a human donor who had recovered from COVID-19. Sequenced: CD4+ T cells from blood, cultured in vitro. The chain employs TRBV19 and TRBJ2-7, with 7 positions matching TRBD1. The CDR3 sequence: CASSTSATGVRTHEQYF. The CDR3 coding sequence is TGTGCCAGTAGTACGTCGGCTACAGGGGTAAGGACCCACGAGCAGTACTTC.